This is a list of T cell receptor beta chains from one sample in a study of regulatory T cells in long-lasting Graves disease. TCRdb recomputed calls from the multiplex PCR reads with MiXCR, one row per CDR3 protein. The data contain roughly 500,000 distinct CDR3 sequences, roughly 21% of them singletons. The specimen comprised peripheral blood mononuclear cells (PBMCs), sampled when the disease was refractory, from a patient treated with antithyroid drugs. Source of these receptors: a female donor with Graves disease. The CDR3 runs from the conserved cysteine through the conserved F or W. A D gene is named only where the DNA matches it firmly. Clone size is shown for a subset of rows, as once, few, many or a class of expanded clone.

D	J	V	size	CDR3	DNA
.	TRBJ2-5	TRBV7-3	few	CASSWDGPIGAQYF	TGTGCCAGCAGCTGGGACGGGCCGATCGGGGCCCAGTACTTC
.	TRBJ2-4	TRBV28	.	CASSTERWGIGIQYF	TGTGCCAGCAGTACAGAGAGATGGGGAATTGGCATTCAGTACTTC
.	TRBJ2-5	TRBV5-6	many	CASSWTPQETQYF	TGTGCCAGCAGCTGGACCCCGCAAGAGACCCAGTACTTC
.	TRBJ1-4	TRBV14	few	CASSQVTDEKLFF	TGTGCCAGCAGCCAAGTAACAGATGAAAAACTGTTTTTT
.	TRBJ2-7	TRBV5-4	.	CASTSVRGASYEQYF	TGTGCCAGCACCTCGGTGAGGGGGGCAAGCTACGAGCAGTACTTC
TRBD1	TRBJ1-2	TRBV15	once	CATSKDRGNRVVGYTF	TGTGCCACCAGCAAAGACAGGGGTAACAGGGTGGTCGGCTACACCTTC
.	TRBJ2-7	TRBV20-1	.	CSAARSTYEQYF	TGCAGTGCTGCTAGAAGCACCTACGAGCAGTACTTC
.	TRBJ1-1	TRBV9	.	CASNPGVAGMNTEAFF	TGTGCCAGCAACCCAGGGGTGGCAGGAATGAACACTGAAGCTTTCTTT
.	TRBJ1-1	TRBV6-1	many	CASRSGNTEAFF	TGTGCCAGCAGGTCAGGGAACACTGAAGCTTTCTTT
.	TRBJ2-5	TRBV6-1	many	CASVYGETQYF	TGTGCCAGCGTATACGGAGAGACCCAGTACTTC
TRBD1	TRBJ2-7	TRBV7-9	many	CASSPRDRYEQYF	TGTGCCAGCAGCCCGAGGGACAGGTACGAGCAGTACTTC
TRBD1	TRBJ1-4	TRBV30	many	CARNRGKNEKLFF	TGTGCCCGCAACAGGGGGAAGAATGAAAAACTGTTTTTT
.	TRBJ1-1	TRBV27	many	CASSSEGLGWTEAFF	TGTGCCAGCAGTTCAGAAGGACTGGGGTGGACTGAAGCTTTCTTT
TRBD2	TRBJ2-7	TRBV27	.	CASSSLAGLGWEQYF	TGTGCCAGCAGTTCGCTAGCGGGACTGGGCTGGGAGCAGTACTTC
.	TRBJ1-1	TRBV19	few	CASNENDFRVTEAFF	TGTGCCAGTAACGAGAACGATTTTAGGGTTACTGAAGCTTTCTTT
.	TRBJ1-6	TRBV5-1	few	CASSQTGLSPLHF	TGCGCCAGCAGCCAAACAGGGTTGTCACCCCTCCACTTT
.	TRBJ2-5	TRBV6-1	few	CASRQWDQETQYF	TGTGCCAGCAGGCAGTGGGACCAAGAGACCCAGTACTTC
TRBD1	TRBJ2-6	TRBV28	.	CASSAYPGQGSGANVLTF	TGTGCCAGCAGTGCTTATCCGGGACAGGGATCTGGGGCCAACGTCCTGACTTTC
TRBD1	TRBJ2-5	TRBV18	few	CASSSTGQGTQETQYF	TGTGCCAGCTCATCCACCGGACAGGGGACGCAAGAGACCCAGTACTTC
.	TRBJ1-4	TRBV24-1	many	CATSESGTVNEKLFF	TGTGCCACCAGTGAGTCCGGGACGGTTAATGAAAAACTGTTTTTT
.	TRBJ1-3	TRBV6-1	few	CASSVSRASGNTIYF	TGTGCCAGCAGTGTGAGCAGGGCGTCGGGAAACACCATATATTTT
.	TRBJ2-2	TRBV7-3	.	CASSLTGFPEYTGELFF	TGTGCCAGCAGCTTAACGGGTTTTCCAGAATACACCGGGGAGCTGTTTTTT
TRBD1	TRBJ2-7	TRBV28	many	CASSLSTGTPHEQYF	TGTGCCAGCAGCCTATCGACAGGGACACCCCACGAGCAGTACTTC
.	TRBJ2-5	TRBV12-3/TRBV12-4	many	CASSFSLETQYF	TGTGCCAGCAGTTTTAGCCTTGAGACCCAGTACTTC
.	TRBJ1-2	TRBV11-2	many	CASSSIESLPTNYGYTF	TGTGCCAGCAGCTCCATTGAGTCCCTTCCTACTAACTATGGCTACACCTTC
.	TRBJ1-5	TRBV19	.	CASRFAGDQPQHF	TGTGCCTCAAGGTTTGCGGGGGATCAGCCCCAGCATTTT
.	TRBJ2-7	TRBV20-1	.	CSATRGESYEQYF	TGCAGTGCCACTAGGGGGGAGTCCTACGAGCAGTACTTC
TRBD2	TRBJ2-7	TRBV20-1	.	CSARTTSGSLSSYEQYF	TGCAGTGCTAGAACGACTAGCGGGAGTCTTAGCTCCTACGAGCAGTACTTC
.	TRBJ1-5	TRBV18	.	CASSPRDSNQPQHF	TGTGCCAGCTCACCCAGAGATAGCAATCAGCCCCAGCATTTT
.	TRBJ1-1	TRBV19	few	CASSITGGVNTEAFF	TGTGCCAGTAGTATAACCGGGGGAGTTAACACTGAAGCTTTCTTT
.	TRBJ2-7	TRBV12-3/TRBV12-4	few	CASSTLQGQGQYF	TGTGCCAGCAGTACGCTACAGGGTCAAGGGCAGTACTTC
.	TRBJ1-1	TRBV6-1	.	CASSETGRGEAFF	TGTGCCAGCAGTGAAACCGGCCGGGGTGAAGCTTTCTTT
.	TRBJ2-7	TRBV10-3	many	CAISESERGEQYF	TGTGCCATCAGTGAGTCAGAGAGGGGCGAGCAGTACTTC
.	TRBJ1-1	TRBV7-9	few	CASSLLTGLNTEAFF	TGTGCCAGCAGCCTATTAACAGGGCTAAACACTGAAGCTTTCTTT
TRBD2	TRBJ2-1	TRBV7-2	.	CASSVLGGGNEQFF	TGTGCCAGCAGCGTACTAGGCGGGGGAAATGAGCAGTTCTTC
TRBD1	TRBJ2-2	TRBV15	many	CATSPTQGADTGELFF	TGTGCCACCAGCCCTACCCAGGGGGCCGACACCGGGGAGCTGTTTTTT
.	TRBJ2-7	TRBV7-9	many	CASSSSGSNYEQYF	TGTGCCAGCAGCTCATCGGGCTCCAACTACGAGCAGTACTTC
.	TRBJ1-2	TRBV6-2/TRBV6-3	.	CASSYSTYGYTF	TGTGCCAGCAGTTACTCGACCTATGGCTACACCTTC
.	TRBJ1-2	TRBV5-4	.	CASSFVPVNKDGGYTF	TGTGCCAGCAGCTTCGTACCCGTGAATAAAGACGGTGGCTACACCTTC
.	TRBJ2-5	TRBV10-3	.	CAIKGGEQGQETQYF	TGTGCCATCAAGGGCGGAGAGCAGGGCCAAGAGACCCAGTACTTC
.	TRBJ2-1	TRBV28	few	CASSTQGIGGNEQFF	TGTGCCAGCAGCACGCAGGGGATCGGGGGGAATGAGCAGTTCTTC
TRBD1	TRBJ1-4	TRBV12-3/TRBV12-4	many	CASRRDSATNEKLFF	TGTGCCAGCAGGCGGGACAGTGCAACTAATGAAAAACTGTTTTTT
TRBD1	TRBJ1-1	TRBV29-1	many	CSSGGQGAPNTEAFF	TGCAGCTCAGGGGGACAGGGGGCGCCGAACACTGAAGCTTTCTTT
TRBD1	TRBJ1-2	TRBV5-1	.	CASSARTGYGYTF	TGCGCCAGCAGTGCCCGGACAGGCTATGGCTACACCTTC
.	TRBJ2-3	TRBV20-1	once	CSALSRGDTFTDTQYF	TGCAGTGCCCTCTCGAGGGGGGATACTTTCACAGATACGCAGTATTTT